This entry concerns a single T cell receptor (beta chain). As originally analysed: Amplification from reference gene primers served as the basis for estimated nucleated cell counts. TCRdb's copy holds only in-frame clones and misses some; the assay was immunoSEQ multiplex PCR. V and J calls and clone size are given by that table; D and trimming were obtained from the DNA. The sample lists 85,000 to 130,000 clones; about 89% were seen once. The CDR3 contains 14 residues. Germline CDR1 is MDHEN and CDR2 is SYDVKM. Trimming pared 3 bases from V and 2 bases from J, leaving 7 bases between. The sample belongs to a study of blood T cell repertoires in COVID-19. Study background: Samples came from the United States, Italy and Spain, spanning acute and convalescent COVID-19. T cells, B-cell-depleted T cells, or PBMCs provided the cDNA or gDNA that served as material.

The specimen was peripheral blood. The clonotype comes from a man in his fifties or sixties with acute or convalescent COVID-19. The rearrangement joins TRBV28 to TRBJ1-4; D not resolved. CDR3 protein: CASSLSGTNEKLFF. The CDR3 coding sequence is TGTGCCAGCAGTTTGTCGGGTACTAATGAAAAACTGTTTTTT.